The 30 T cell receptor beta chains given below trace back to one sample, sequenced in a study of OX40 agonist ivuxolimab in advanced cancers. Clones were sequenced by immunoSEQ multiplex PCR, and TCRdb holds only the in-frame ones, with some missing. The profile shows about 57,000 clones, approximately 80% of them singletons. Sequencing was performed on CD4+ or CD8+ T cells sorted from blood, taken in a trial of the OX40 agonist ivuxolimab. The receptors come from an adult with an advanced solid tumor such as melanoma, head and neck, liver or kidney cancer.

V and J are TRBV15 and TRBJ1-1; no definite D call. Per germline, CDR1 LNHNV and CDR2 YYDKDF (reference sequence). Trimming stripped 1 base from V and 0 bases from J, with 9 bases between. This CDR3 has 15 amino acids. CDR3 in DNA: TGTGCCACCAGCAGAGGGGCCGGGATGAACACTGAAGCTTTCTTT. It encodes CATSRGAGMNTEAFF. The whole variable domain, remainder taken from reference TRBV15 and TRBJ1-1, is DAMVIQNPRYQVTQFGKPVTLSCSQTLNHNVMYWYQQKSSQAPKLLFHYYDKDFNNEADTPDNFQSRRPNTSFCFLDIRSPGLGDTAMYLCATSRGAGMNTEAFFGQGTRLTVV.

The sample holds a few counts of this clone. This chain connects TRBV2 to TRBJ1-1, with D unclear. Germline CDR1 SNHLY, CDR2 FYNNEI. Trimming took 4 bases from V and 3 from J, leaving 9 bases between them. The CDR3 runs 13 residues. The CDR3: CASSGRRDTEAFF. Written as DNA, the CDR3 is TGTGCCAGCAGTGGACGACGGGACACTGAAGCTTTCTTT. Full variable domain (rest looked up from reference TRBV2 and TRBJ1-1): EPEVTQTPSHQVTQMGQEVILRCVPISNHLYFYWYRQILGQKVEFLVSFYNNEISEKSEIFDDQFSVERPDGSNFTLKIRSTKLEDSAMYFCASSGRRDTEAFFGQGTRLTVV.

The chain has TRBV4-2 and TRBJ1-4; no definite D call. In germline, CDR1 is LGHNA, CDR2 YNFKEQ. V was shortened by 0 bases and J by 0 bases, with 8 bases between the two germline ends. CDR3 length: 16 amino acids. The CDR3 is CASSQEGGTTNEKLFF. The DNA of the CDR3 is TGTGCCAGCAGCCAAGAAGGCGGGACAACTAATGAAAAACTGTTTTTT.

This clone was seen once. This chain connects TRBV7-6 to TRBJ2-1; 7 bases align to TRBD1. From germline, CDR1 is SGHVS and CDR2 FNYEAQ. The CDR3 consists of 16 residues. The ends lost 5 bases at V and 0 bases at J; junction bases unmatched: 7. The CDR3 nucleotides are TGTGCCAGCAGCCCGACAGGGTACAGCTCCTACAATGAGCAGTTCTTC. Protein sequence: CASSPTGYSSYNEQFF.

This chain links TRBV5-1 with TRBJ2-5; 8 bases fit TRBD1. Germline CDR1 is SGHRS and CDR2 is YFSETQ. Germline trimming cut 4 bases from V and 5 bases from J; bases unmatched to any gene: 10. This CDR3 region has 15 residues. The CDR3 DNA follows: TGCGCCAGCAGCACAGGGGGGAGCGGCGAGGAGACCCAGTACTTC. Protein sequence: CASSTGGSGEETQYF. The full variable domain, in which reference TRBV5-1 and TRBJ2-5 provide the parts outside the CDR3, is KAGVTQTPRYLIKTRGQQVTLSCSPISGHRSVSWYQQTPGQGLQFLFEYFSETQRNKGNFPGRFSGRQFSNSRSEMNVSTLELGDSALYLCASSTGGSGEETQYFGPGTRLLVL.

V is TRBV5-5 and J is TRBJ1-3; perhaps TRBD1 as D (6 bases). Per the germline V gene, CDR1 is SGHKS and CDR2 is YYEKEE (reference sequence). With 0 bases removed from V and 0 bases from J, the gap between germline ends came to 7 bases. This CDR3 has 15 amino acids. The CDR3: CASSLGTASGNTIYF. In nucleotides, the CDR3 is TGTGCCAGCAGCTTGGGGACAGCCTCTGGAAACACCATATATTTT.

J is TRBJ2-5 and V is TRBV28, with 7 bases lining up with TRBD1. J gave up 6 bases and V 3 bases, and 10 bases lay outside the gene matches. CDR3 length: 15 residues. Germline V CDR1 and CDR2: MDHEN, SYDVKM. The CDR3 DNA reads TGTGCCAGCAGTTTCGAGACAGGGCCTAAAAAGACCCAGTACTTC. This sequence encodes CASSFETGPKKTQYF.

This CDR3 reads CASSFSAYEQYF. The DNA for the CDR3 is TGTGCCAGCAGCTTTTCCGCTTACGAGCAGTACTTC. The chain combines TRBV5-6 with TRBJ2-7; no reliable D call. CDR1 is SGHDT, CDR2 YYEEEE, per germline. Trimming cost V 2 bases and J 4 bases, with 7 bases left between them. This CDR3 region has 12 residues. The full variable domain, rest sourced from reference TRBV5-6 and TRBJ2-7, is DAGVTQSPTHLIKTRGQQVTLRCSPKSGHDTVSWYQQALGQGPQFIFQYYEEEERQRGNFPDRFSGHQFPNYSSELNVNALLLGDSALYLCASSFSAYEQYFGPGTRLTVT.

The chain uses TRBV7-8 and TRBJ1-5; 8 nucleotides agree with TRBD1. The CDR3 is made up of 14 amino acids. CDR1 and CDR2 from the germline V gene are SGHVS and FQNEAQ. The J segment lost 7 bases and the V segment lost 4 bases, leaving 6 bases of the junction unmatched. This chain's CDR3 is CASSSDRAGQPQHF. CDR3 DNA sequence: TGTGCCAGCAGCTCGGACAGGGCAGGCCAGCCCCAGCATTTT. The variable domain in full, with the rest retrieved from reference TRBV7-8 and TRBJ1-5, is GAGVSQSPRYKVAKRGQDVALRCDPISGHVSLFWYQQALGQGPEFLTYFQNEAQLDKSGLPSDRFFAERPEGSVSTLKIQRTQQEDSAVYLCASSSDRAGQPQHFGDGTRLSIL.

The V call is TRBV2, the J call TRBJ2-1; D remains ambiguous. Germline V gives CDR1 SNHLY, CDR2 FYNNEI. V dropped 7 bases and J dropped 3 bases, with 4 bases sitting between them. There are 11 residues in the CDR3. The CDR3 sequence is CASTDYNEQFF. CDR3 coding DNA: TGTGCCAGCACCGACTACAATGAGCAGTTCTTC.

The chain recombines TRBV5-1 with TRBJ1-2, with 11 positions matching TRBD1. Germline V gives CDR1 SGHRS, CDR2 YFSETQ. The CDR3 is 16 residues long. With 3 bases clipped from V and 0 bases from J, the junction kept 4 bases outside the gene matches. For the CDR3, the DNA is TGCGCCAGCAGCTCTTGGACAGGGGGCGCTAACTATGGCTACACCTTC. It codes for CASSSWTGGANYGYTF.

The chain links TRBV25-1 to TRBJ2-5; TRBD2 aligns across 7 bases. CDR1 is MGHDK and CDR2 is SYGVNS in the germline V gene. This CDR3 is 15 amino acids long. V dropped 5 bases and J dropped 5; count of bases not matched to a gene: 11. The CDR3 region is CASSPMAGEVETQYF. The CDR3 coding sequence is TGTGCCAGCAGTCCGATGGCGGGAGAGGTCGAGACCCAGTACTTC.

The chain is built from TRBV9 and TRBJ1-1; D is undetermined. The germline gives CDR1 SGDLS, CDR2 YYNGEE. The CDR3 loop spans 15 amino acids. Trimming took 0 bases from V and 7 from J, leaving 16 bases between them. Here the CDR3 DNA reads TGTGCCAGCAGCGTAGAGGCCACCCGGGGAGGTGAAGCTTTCTTT. Its translation is CASSVEATRGGEAFF. The entire variable domain, with the rest obtained from reference TRBV9 and TRBJ1-1, is as follows: DSGVTQTPKHLITATGQRVTLRCSPRSGDLSVYWYQQSLDQGLQFLIQYYNGEERAKGNILERFSAQQFPDLHSELNLSSLELGDSALYFCASSVEATRGGEAFFGQGTRLTVV.

This clone was observed once. V is TRBV5-1 and J is TRBJ2-1; the match to TRBD2 covers 10 bases. This CDR3 has 15 residues. V was pared by 4 bases and J by 9 bases, with 10 bases of the junction left unmatched. Germline V lookup: CDR1 SGHRS, CDR2 YFSETQ. The CDR3 reads CASSALSGRASEQFF. CDR3 in DNA: TGCGCCAGCAGCGCCCTCAGCGGGAGGGCCTCTGAGCAGTTCTTC. Using reference TRBV5-1 and TRBJ2-1 for the parts outside the CDR3, the full variable domain is KAGVTQTPRYLIKTRGQQVTLSCSPISGHRSVSWYQQTPGQGLQFLFEYFSETQRNKGNFPGRFSGRQFSNSRSEMNVSTLELGDSALYLCASSALSGRASEQFFGPGTRLTVL.

The V call is TRBV4-2, the J call TRBJ2-1, with 9 bases lining up with TRBD2. Trimming removed 3 bases from V and 5 bases from J; junction bases left unmatched: 5. CDR1 and CDR2 from the germline V gene are LGHNA and YNFKEQ. The CDR3 length is 15 residues. The CDR3 coding sequence is TGTGCCAGCAGCCACGGACTAGCGACAAACAATGAGCAGTTCTTC. Amino acid sequence: CASSHGLATNNEQFF.

V and J are TRBV7-3 and TRBJ2-7, with 7 bases matching TRBD1. The CDR3 loop spans 15 amino acids. V was clipped by 5 bases and J by 6 bases; unmatched bases: 13. The germline CDR1 and CDR2 sequences are SGHTA and FQGTGA. CDR3 amino acids: CASSGMVTGLSEQYF. CDR3 DNA: TGTGCCAGCAGCGGAATGGTGACAGGGCTTTCCGAGCAGTACTTC.

The V call is TRBV19, the J call TRBJ2-2; D uncertain. CDR1 LNHDA and CDR2 SQIVND come from the germline V gene (reference sequence). V shed 5 bases and J shed 0 bases, with 13 bases lying between them. The CDR3 spans 16 residues. The DNA of the CDR3 is TGTGCCAGTAGTTTCGGGTACGTTACGAACACCGGGGAGCTGTTTTTT. It specifies CASSFGYVTNTGELFF.

The chain joins TRBV5-1 to TRBJ2-1; D tentatively fits TRBD1 or TRBD2 (5 bases each). Germline assignment: CDR1 SGHRS and CDR2 YFSETQ. The CDR3 has 15 residues. V lost 0 bases, J lost 0 bases, and 7 bases lay in between. The CDR3 nucleotides are TGCGCCAGCAGCTTGGGGGGGAGCTCCTACAATGAGCAGTTCTTC. It yields the protein CASSLGGSSYNEQFF.

The chain carries TRBV19 and TRBJ2-5; unclear D gene. Trimming took off 3 bases at V and 5 bases at J, with 4 bases between the two ends. This CDR3 comprises 11 residues. The germline V gene has CDR1 LNHDA and CDR2 SQIVND (reference sequence). This CDR3 is CASSISETQYF. In DNA form, the CDR3 reads TGTGCCAGTAGTATTAGTGAGACCCAGTACTTC.

This clone was seen a few times. The rearrangement uses TRBV4-1 and TRBJ1-5; perhaps TRBD1 as D (6 bases). The CDR3 runs 15 residues. The V and J ends lost 7 bases and 0 bases respectively, with 13 bases between them. Germline CDR1 MGHRA, CDR2 YSYEKL. The CDR3, as DNA: TGCGCCAGCACTGGACAGTTTAATAGCAATCAGCCCCAGCATTTT. Its protein product is CASTGQFNSNQPQHF.

This chain uses TRBV30 with TRBJ1-6; D not resolved. This CDR3 comprises 13 residues. V lost 3 bases and J 8 bases, leaving 11 bases between the germline ends. Germline V CDR1 and CDR2: GTSNPN, SVGIG (reference sequence). The CDR3 DNA is TGTGCCTGGAGCCCGGGGTGGGATTCACCCCTCCACTTT. This translates into CAWSPGWDSPLHF.

J is TRBJ1-4 and V is TRBV2; D not resolved. CDR1 is SNHLY and CDR2 is FYNNEI in the germline V gene. The CDR3 length is 12 residues. With 5 bases removed from V and 5 bases from J, the gap between germline ends came to 6 bases. The CDR3 region has the DNA TGTGCCAGCAGTCCACCGAATGAAAAACTGTTTTTT. It yields the protein CASSPPNEKLFF. Looking up the rest from reference TRBV2 and TRBJ1-4 gives the full variable domain: EPEVTQTPSHQVTQMGQEVILRCVPISNHLYFYWYRQILGQKVEFLVSFYNNEISEKSEIFDDQFSVERPDGSNFTLKIRSTKLEDSAMYFCASSPPNEKLFFGSGTQLSVL.

This rearrangement joins TRBV4-2 to TRBJ1-1; maybe TRBD1 (5 bases). The CDR3 consists of 16 residues. The ends were cut back, 4 bases at V and 0 bases at J, with 15 bases in the middle. Germline values: CDR1 LGHNA, CDR2 YNFKEQ. CDR3 sequence (DNA): TGTGCCAGCAGCCGCGTCGGGGCAGCTATGAACACTGAAGCTTTCTTT. Translating it yields CASSRVGAAMNTEAFF.

This chain uses TRBV5-6 with TRBJ2-7, with D possibly TRBD2 on 6 matching bases. The CDR3 is 15 residues long. Germline assignment: CDR1 SGHDT and CDR2 YYEEEE. V lost 0 bases, J lost 3 bases, and 13 bases lay in between. The CDR3 loop is CASSLVREKGYEQYF. The DNA of the CDR3 is TGTGCCAGCAGCTTGGTACGGGAGAAGGGCTACGAGCAGTACTTC.

The V call is TRBV9, the J call TRBJ2-6, with TRBD1 identical over 12 bases. Trimming cost V 0 bases and J 3 bases; bases outside gene matches: 4. Germline CDR1 is SGDLS and CDR2 is YYNGEE. The CDR3 totals 18 residues. For the CDR3, the DNA is TGTGCCAGCAGCGTAGTGGGGGACAGGGGGCTTGGGGCCAACGTCCTGACTTTC. Translated: CASSVVGDRGLGANVLTF.

The chain is built from TRBV19 and TRBJ2-5, with D possibly being TRBD2 (5 bases). The CDR3 runs to 14 residues. Germline CDR1 and CDR2: LNHDA and SQIVND (reference sequence). Trimming took off 5 bases at V and 3 bases at J, with 13 bases between the two ends. CDR3 coding DNA: TGTGCCAGTAGTCCCCGGACTGAAAAAGAGACCCAGTACTTC. It encodes CASSPRTEKETQYF.

As regards this clone: At one boundary the junction diverges from the germline segment, which might be a read error. The same CDR3 is also encoded by other DNA sequences in this sample. The rearrangement joins TRBV6-5 to TRBJ1-2; no definite D call. The CDR3 sequence is 14 residues long. Germline CDR1 MNHEY, CDR2 SVGAGI. Here the CDR3 DNA reads TGTGCCAGCAGCCGCGGTGGAGCTAACTACGGCTACACCTTC. Its translation is CASSRGGANYGYTF.

This sequence joins TRBV5-1 and TRBJ2-7; D may correspond to TRBD1 or TRBD2 (5 bases each). Germline V gene sequence: CDR1 SGHRS, CDR2 YFSETQ. Trimming took 3 bases from V and 7 from J, leaving 14 bases between them. The length of the CDR3 is 13 residues. CDR3 DNA sequence: TGCGCCAGCAGCTGGGACCCCCAGGGAGAGCAGTACTTC. This sequence encodes CASSWDPQGEQYF.

This clone has just one count. The V call is TRBV27, the J call TRBJ1-1; TRBD1 is a possible D gene (5 bases). Germline CDR1 MNHEY, CDR2 SMNVEV (reference sequence). The germline V and J ends were trimmed by 5 bases and 8 bases, with 12 bases remaining between them. CDR3 length: 12 amino acids. CDR3 sequence: CASSPYGGEAFF. CDR3 nucleotide sequence: TGTGCCAGCAGTCCGTACGGGGGAGAAGCTTTCTTT.

In this sample, this clone turned up once. The chain is built from TRBV11-2 and TRBJ2-7, with TRBD1 matching 7 bases. The CDR3 covers 14 residues. CDR1 and CDR2 (germline): SGHAT, FQNNGV. V was pared by 2 bases and J by 3 bases, with 4 bases of the junction left unmatched. CDR3 protein: CASSLLGGNYEQYF. Written as DNA, the CDR3 is TGTGCCAGCAGCTTATTAGGGGGCAACTACGAGCAGTACTTC.